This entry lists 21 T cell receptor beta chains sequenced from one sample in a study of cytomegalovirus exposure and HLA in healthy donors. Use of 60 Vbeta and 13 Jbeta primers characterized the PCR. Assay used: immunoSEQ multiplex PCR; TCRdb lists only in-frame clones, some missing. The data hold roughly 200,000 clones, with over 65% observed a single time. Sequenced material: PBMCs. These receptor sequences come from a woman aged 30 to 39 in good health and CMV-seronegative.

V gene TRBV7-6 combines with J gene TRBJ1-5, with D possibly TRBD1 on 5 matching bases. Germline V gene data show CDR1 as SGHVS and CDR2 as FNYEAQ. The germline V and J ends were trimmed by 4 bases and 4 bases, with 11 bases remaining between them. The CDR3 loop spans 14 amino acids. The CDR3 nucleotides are TGTGCCAGCAGCTCCTCCCGGGGGAATCAGCCCCAGCATTTT. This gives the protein CASSSSRGNQPQHF.

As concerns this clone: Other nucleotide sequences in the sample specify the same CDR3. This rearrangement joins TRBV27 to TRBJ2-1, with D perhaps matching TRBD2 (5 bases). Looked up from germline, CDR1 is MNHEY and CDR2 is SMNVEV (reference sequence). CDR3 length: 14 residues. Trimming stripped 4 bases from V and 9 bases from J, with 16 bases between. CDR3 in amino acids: CASSYTRTSPEQFF. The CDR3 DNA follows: TGTGCCAGCAGTTATACCCGTACTAGTCCTGAGCAGTTCTTC.

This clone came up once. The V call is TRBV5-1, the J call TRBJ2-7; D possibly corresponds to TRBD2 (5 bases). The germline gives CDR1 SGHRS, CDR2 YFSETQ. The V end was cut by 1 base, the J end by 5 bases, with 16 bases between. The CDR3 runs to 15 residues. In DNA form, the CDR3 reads TGCGCCAGCAGCTTGATGGTGGGAGCCGGGAACGAGCAGTACTTC. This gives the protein CASSLMVGAGNEQYF. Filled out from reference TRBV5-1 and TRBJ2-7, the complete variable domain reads KAGVTQTPRYLIKTRGQQVTLSCSPISGHRSVSWYQQTPGQGLQFLFEYFSETQRNKGNFPGRFSGRQFSNSRSEMNVSTLELGDSALYLCASSLMVGAGNEQYFGPGTRLTVT.

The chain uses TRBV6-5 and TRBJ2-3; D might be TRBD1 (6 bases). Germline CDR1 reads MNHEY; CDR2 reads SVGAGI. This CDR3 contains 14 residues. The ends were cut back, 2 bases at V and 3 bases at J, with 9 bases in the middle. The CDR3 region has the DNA TGTGCCAGCAGTTACAACAGGGATACAGATACGCAGTATTTT. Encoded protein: CASSYNRDTDTQYF.

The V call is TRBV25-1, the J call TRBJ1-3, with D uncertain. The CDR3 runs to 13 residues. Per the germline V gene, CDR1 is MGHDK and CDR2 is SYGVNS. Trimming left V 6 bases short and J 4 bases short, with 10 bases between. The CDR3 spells CASRRGGGNTIYF. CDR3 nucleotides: TGTGCCAGCAGACGGGGAGGAGGAAACACCATATATTTT.

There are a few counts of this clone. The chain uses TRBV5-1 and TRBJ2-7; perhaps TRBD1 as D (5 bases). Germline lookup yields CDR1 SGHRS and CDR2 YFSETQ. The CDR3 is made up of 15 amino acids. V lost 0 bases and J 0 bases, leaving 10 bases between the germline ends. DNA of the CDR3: TGCGCCAGCAGCTTGGCCCAGGGTAGCTCCTACGAGCAGTACTTC. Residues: CASSLAQGSSYEQYF.

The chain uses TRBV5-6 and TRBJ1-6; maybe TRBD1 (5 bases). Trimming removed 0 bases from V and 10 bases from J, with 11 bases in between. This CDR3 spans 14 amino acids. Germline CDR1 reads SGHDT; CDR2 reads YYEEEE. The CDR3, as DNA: TGTGCCAGCAGCTTGGCAGGGTTGTTCTCACCCCTCCACTTT. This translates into CASSLAGLFSPLHF.

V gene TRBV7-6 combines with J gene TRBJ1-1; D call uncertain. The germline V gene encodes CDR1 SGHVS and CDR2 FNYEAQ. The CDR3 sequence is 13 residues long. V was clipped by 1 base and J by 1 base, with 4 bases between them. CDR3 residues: CASSLGRNTEAFF. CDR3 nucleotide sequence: TGTGCCAGCAGCTTAGGCAGGAACACTGAAGCTTTCTTT. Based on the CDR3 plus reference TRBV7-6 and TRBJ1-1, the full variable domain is GAGVSQSPRYKVTKRGQDVALRCDPISGHVSLYWYRQALGQGPEFLTYFNYEAQQDKSGLPNDRFSAERPEGSISTLTIQRTEQRDSAMYRCASSLGRNTEAFFGQGTRLTVV.

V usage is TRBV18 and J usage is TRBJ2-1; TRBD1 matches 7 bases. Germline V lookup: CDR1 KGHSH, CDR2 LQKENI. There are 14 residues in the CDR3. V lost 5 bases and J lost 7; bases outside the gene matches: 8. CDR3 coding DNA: TGTGCCAGCTCAACAGGGGCAGGGGAGAATGAGCAGTTCTTC. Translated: CASSTGAGENEQFF.

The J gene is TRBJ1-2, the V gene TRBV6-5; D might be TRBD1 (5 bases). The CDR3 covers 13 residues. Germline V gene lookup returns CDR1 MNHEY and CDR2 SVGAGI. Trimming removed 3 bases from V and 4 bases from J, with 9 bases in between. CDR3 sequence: CASSYAGSYGYTF. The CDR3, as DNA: TGTGCCAGCAGTTATGCAGGGTCCTATGGCTACACCTTC.

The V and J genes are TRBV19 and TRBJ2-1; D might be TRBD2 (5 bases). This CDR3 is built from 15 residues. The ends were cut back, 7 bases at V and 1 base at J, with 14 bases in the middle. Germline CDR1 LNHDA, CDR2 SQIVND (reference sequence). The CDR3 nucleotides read TGTGCCAGTAACCCCTCCGGCGGGTCCTACAATGAGCAGTTCTTC. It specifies CASNPSGGSYNEQFF.

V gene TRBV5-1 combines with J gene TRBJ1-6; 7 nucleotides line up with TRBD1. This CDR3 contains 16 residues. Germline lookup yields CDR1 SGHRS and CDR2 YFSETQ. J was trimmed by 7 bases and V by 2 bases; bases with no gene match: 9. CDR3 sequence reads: CASSLIVDRVNSPLHF. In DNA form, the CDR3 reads TGCGCCAGCAGCTTAATAGTTGACAGGGTGAATTCACCCCTCCACTTT.

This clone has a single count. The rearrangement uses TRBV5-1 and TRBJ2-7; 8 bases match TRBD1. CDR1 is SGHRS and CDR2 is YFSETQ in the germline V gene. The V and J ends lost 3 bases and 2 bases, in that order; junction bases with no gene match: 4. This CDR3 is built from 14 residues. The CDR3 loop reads CASSYQGAPYEQYF. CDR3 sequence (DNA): TGCGCCAGCAGCTACCAGGGGGCCCCCTACGAGCAGTACTTC.

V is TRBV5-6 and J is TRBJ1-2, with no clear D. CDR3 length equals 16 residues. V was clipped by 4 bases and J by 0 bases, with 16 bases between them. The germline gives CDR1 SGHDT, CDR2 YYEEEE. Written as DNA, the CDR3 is TGTGCCAGCAGCCCTCCACCCGAGGGAGCTAACTATGGCTACACCTTC. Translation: CASSPPPEGANYGYTF. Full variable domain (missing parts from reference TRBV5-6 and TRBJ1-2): DAGVTQSPTHLIKTRGQQVTLRCSPKSGHDTVSWYQQALGQGPQFIFQYYEEEERQRGNFPDRFSGHQFPNYSSELNVNALLLGDSALYLCASSPPPEGANYGYTFGSGTRLTVV.

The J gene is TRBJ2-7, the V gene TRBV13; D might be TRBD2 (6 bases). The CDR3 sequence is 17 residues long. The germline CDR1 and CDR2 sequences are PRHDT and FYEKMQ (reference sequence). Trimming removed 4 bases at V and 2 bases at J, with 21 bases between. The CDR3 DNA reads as TGTGCCAGCAGCTCACTAGCAGCCCCGACCCCACCCTACGAGCAGTACTTC. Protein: CASSSLAAPTPPYEQYF.

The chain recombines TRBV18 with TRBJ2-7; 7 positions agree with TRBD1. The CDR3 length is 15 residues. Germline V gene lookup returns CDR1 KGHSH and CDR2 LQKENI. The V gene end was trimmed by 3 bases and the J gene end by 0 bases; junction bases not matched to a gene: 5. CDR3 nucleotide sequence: TGTGCCAGCTCACCGACAGGGCATTACTCCTACGAGCAGTACTTC. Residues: CASSPTGHYSYEQYF.

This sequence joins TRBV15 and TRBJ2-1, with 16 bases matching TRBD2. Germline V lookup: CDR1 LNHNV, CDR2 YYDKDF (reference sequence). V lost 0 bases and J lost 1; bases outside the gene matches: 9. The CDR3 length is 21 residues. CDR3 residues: CATSRDALGTSGGGSYNEQFF. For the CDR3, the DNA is TGTGCCACCAGCAGAGACGCCCTCGGGACTAGCGGGGGGGGATCCTACAATGAGCAGTTCTTC.

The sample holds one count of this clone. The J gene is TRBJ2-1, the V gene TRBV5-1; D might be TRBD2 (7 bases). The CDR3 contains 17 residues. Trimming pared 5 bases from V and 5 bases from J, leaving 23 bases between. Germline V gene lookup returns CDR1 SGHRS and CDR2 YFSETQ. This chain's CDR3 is CASRQIGGALLDNEQFF. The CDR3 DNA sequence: TGCGCCAGCAGACAGATTGGGGGGGCACTCCTCGACAATGAGCAGTTCTTC.

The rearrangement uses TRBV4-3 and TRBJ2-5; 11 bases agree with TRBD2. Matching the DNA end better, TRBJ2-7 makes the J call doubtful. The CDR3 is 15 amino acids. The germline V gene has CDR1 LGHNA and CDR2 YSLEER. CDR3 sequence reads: CASSRVGTSGYEQYF. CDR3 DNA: TGCGCCAGCAGCCGAGTAGGGACTAGCGGCTACGAGCAGTACTTC.

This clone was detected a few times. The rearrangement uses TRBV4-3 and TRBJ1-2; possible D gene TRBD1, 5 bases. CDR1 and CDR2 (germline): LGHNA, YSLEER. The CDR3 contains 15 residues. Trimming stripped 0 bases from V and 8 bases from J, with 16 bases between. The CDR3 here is CASSQDPRGLNGYTF. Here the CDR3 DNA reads TGCGCCAGCAGCCAAGATCCGAGGGGACTCAACGGCTACACCTTC.

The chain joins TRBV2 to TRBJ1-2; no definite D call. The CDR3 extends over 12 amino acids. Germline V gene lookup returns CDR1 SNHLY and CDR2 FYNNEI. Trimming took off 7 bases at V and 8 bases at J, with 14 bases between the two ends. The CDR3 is CASTSYREGYTF. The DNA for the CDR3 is TGTGCCAGCACATCCTACCGAGAGGGCTACACCTTC.